Described below is a single T cell receptor (beta chain) sequence and its context. The antigen is not known. The CDR3 runs to 14 residues. V was clipped by 6 bases and J by 3 bases, with 13 bases between them. CDR1 and CDR2 (germline): SGHNT, YYREEE (reference sequence). Autoimmune disease history or systemic immunosuppression was exclusionary. These data belong to a study of OX40 agonist ivuxolimab in advanced cancers. Study summary: Ivuxolimab was administered intravenously to patients at 0.01 to 10 mg/kg every 2 weeks. Findings of the study overall: Part of the nonresponder group also had normalized T-cell clonal expansion that was low. There was clonal expansion of CD4+ and CD8+ blood T cells by week 6 at 0.1 to 3.0 mg/kg.

Produced via immunoSEQ multiplex PCR; TCRdb's table is partial and in-frame only. The table shows roughly 48,000 clones, with 79% occurring only once. The sequence came from an adult with an advanced solid tumor such as melanoma, head and neck, liver or kidney cancer. The chain recombines TRBV5-4 with TRBJ2-1; D gene unclear. The sequencing used CD4+ or CD8+ T cells sorted from blood, collected in a trial of the OX40 agonist ivuxolimab. The CDR3 here is CASTLITSYNEQFF. Here the CDR3 DNA reads TGTGCCAGCACCCTAATTACAAGCTACAATGAGCAGTTCTTC.